This TCR beta chain is drawn from a study of technical replicates of blood from several donors. CDR3 length equals 14 residues. The V end was cut by 2 bases, the J end by 7 bases, with 12 bases between. The germline CDR1 and CDR2 sequences are SGHDN and FVKESK. Sequenced by immunoSEQ multiplex PCR; TCRdb stores in-frame clones only, minus some. The sample includes tens of thousands of clones, just over 90% of them seen just once. Source material: T cells isolated from PBMCs. V gene TRBV14 combines with J gene TRBJ1-5; a possible D gene is TRBD1 (6 bases). The clonotype comes from a human donor in good health. The CDR3 protein is CASSQTGSGQPQHF. The CDR3 DNA reads TGTGCCAGCAGCCAAACAGGGTCGGGGCAGCCCCAGCATTTT.